The subject of this entry is one T cell receptor beta chain. Its antigen is unknown. No clone much larger than this one lies a single base away; base qualities are absent. The data were obtained in a study of siplizumab effects on memory and regulatory T cells (dated by TCRdb to between 2018 and 2021). Some background on the complete study: The effect of the anti-CD2 antibody siplizumab on alloreactive T-cell subsets was examined in allogeneic mixed lymphocyte reactions constructed from human PBMCs. Findings and caveats that apply to the study as a whole: Among mappable alloreactive CD4+ clones, an average Treg-derived fraction of 68.8% was observed with siplizumab, compared with approximately 25% in control reactions. Whether proliferating Tregs from siplizumab cultures actually had suppressive function was not functionally confirmed. Siplizumab significantly lowered the cumulative frequency of alloreactive sequences that could be traced to unstimulated CD4+ memory T cells. Because sequences at frequencies below about 10^-5 were poorly captured, only a minor fraction of alloreactive clones could be mapped back to unstimulated subsets. About 75-96% of proliferating CD4+ or CD8+ clones could not be given a naive or memory phenotype. Compared with memory T cells, unstimulated naive T cells appeared more diverse, and naive cells seemed to make a substantial contribution to the alloresponse.

Sorted unstimulated T cells and proliferating T cells recovered from mixed lymphocyte reactions underwent TCRbeta CDR3 sequencing. Fresh whole blood from some ten HLA-typed healthy donors was used as the source from which PBMCs were isolated. To map where alloreactive clones came from, CD4+ regulatory T cells in the unstimulated state were FACS-sorted. Library preparation was by the immunoSEQ multiplex PCR assay. Each sample had some 94,000 TCR templates assayed by the deep sequencing platform. Genomic DNA extracted from sorted T cells was the material used for TCRbeta CDR3 sequencing. The authors processed their data as follows. The R programming language was used for the clonal analysis of the TCRbeta CDR3 data. Unstimulated samples were compared with post-reaction CFSE-low samples to define alloreactive CD4+ and CD8+ clones. Alloreactive CD4+ clones were assigned to regulatory or non-regulatory origin by matching sequences to sorted unstimulated Treg and non-Treg repertoires. This is the immuneACCESS table as TCRdb keeps it, with only in-frame sequences that have V and J called. A part of the clones is gone; compared with another copy, unresolved V genes explain less than half, and the rest is unexplained. That table is the source of V, J and clone size, and D and trimming were worked out from the DNA. This sample lists about 99,000 clones; over 90% were detected once. Approximately 0.62% of the sample comes from the top ten.

Via the germline V gene, CDR1 is MRHNA and CDR2 SNTAGT. V and J lose 0 bases and 2 bases, and a span of 11 bases separates them. Including cysteine and phenylalanine, the CDR3 has 16 amino acids. Only CDR3 DNA is held: 48 bases, read in frame from base 1. The sequence derives from a human donor in good health. The sample comprised Tregs sorted from blood. The V gene is TRBV6-4 and the J gene is TRBJ2-1; matching of 6 bases hints at TRBD1 as the D gene. Here the CDR3 is given as CASSDSYRATYNEQFF. The bases read TGTGCCAGCAGTGACTCGTACAGGGCTACCTACAATGAGCAGTTCTTC.